The present TCR beta chain was sequenced within a study of T cell responses to AZD1222 COVID-19 vaccine. TCRdb keeps only in-frame clones here, not all; method: immunoSEQ multiplex PCR. The repertoire includes about 67,000 clones, approximately 80% of them detected once, and about 20% sits in the top ten. Germline V gives CDR1 SGHTA, CDR2 FQGNSA. The CDR3 is 16 residues long. V lost 4 bases, J lost 6 bases, and 9 bases stayed unmatched. Study-wide results and limits: Spike-specific TCR breadth and depth both grew after two AZD1222 doses. Repertoire sampling occurred only after the peak T cell response. A reported finding is that nearly half of spike-specific TCRs target unmutated variant regions. A mostly white British donor set with more females was recruited, and clonal diversity was possibly underestimated.

Of note for this clone: Its target is not known.

This sequence was found in an adult in good health. This specimen consisted of peripheral blood, obtained on day 0 of AZD1222 vaccination. The chain joins TRBV7-2 to TRBJ2-1, with 10 positions matching TRBD2. The CDR3 loop is CASSSFLAGVLNEQFF. CDR3 coding DNA: TGTGCCAGCAGCTCCTTTCTAGCGGGAGTGCTCAATGAGCAGTTCTTC.